Listed here is a single T cell receptor beta chain. Its specificity is not known. The read falls 3 residues short of the CDR3 end, and the missing part is taken from the germline J gene. Clones were sequenced by immunoSEQ multiplex PCR, and TCRdb holds only the in-frame ones, with some missing. The sample is made up of tens of thousands of clones, and the top ten hold 4.8% of it. The data were taken from a study of T cells in women clearing cervical HPV infection. In the study overall: For cases, blood was sampled a median 149 days after lesion detection, interquartile range about 90 to 230 days. Study-wide results and caveats: It is unknown whether associations predate infection; no effector/memory or HPV-specific sorting. Cases and controls were distinguished at AUC 0.83 by richness and V genes. Each sample's T-cell count was unknown, possibly confounding richness.

V lost 0 bases and J lost 7; bases outside the gene matches: 4. CDR1 and CDR2 from the germline V gene are SGHNT and YYREEE (reference sequence). This CDR3 region has 15 residues. The chain combines TRBV5-4 with TRBJ1-4, with 9 bases that match TRBD1. The sample comprised blood buffy coat. The sequence came from a woman between 18 and 75 years old with a cervical HPV16 infection that either progressed to CIN3+ or cleared (not recorded which). The CDR3 bases that were read are TGTGCCAGCAGCTTGGACAGGGGGCGCGTTGAAAAA. Its protein product is CASSLDRGRVEK. Given in full, the CDR3 is CASSLDRGRVEKLFF.